This paragraph covers one T cell receptor beta chain sequence. This same CDR3 is encoded by further DNA sequences in the sample. The source of the sample is a study of shared clonotypes between healthy human individuals. The donors were adults (healthy and HIV-negative) with no recent acute infections or vaccinations. CD4+ cells yielded CD45RA+ naive and CD45RA-negative memory subsets. TCRdb keeps only in-frame clones here, not all; method: immunoSEQ multiplex PCR. The data show around 2.3 million clones, approximately 95% seen once. Sequencing input: naive CD4+ T cells sorted from blood. Indicated subset: CD45RA+ positively selected. This receptor was obtained from a young man in good health.

DNA of the CDR3: TGTGCCATCAGTGAGTCGGGGGGCGACTATGGCTACACCTTC. As protein: CAISESGGDYGYTF. This chain uses TRBV10-3 with TRBJ1-2; D perhaps matches TRBD1 (6 bases). The CDR3 has 14 residues. CDR1 and CDR2 from the germline V gene are ENHRY and SYGVKD. Between the trimmed V and J ends, which lost 0 bases and 3 bases, there was a span of 8 bases.